This TCR beta chain was captured by sequencing in a study of T cell responses to AZD1222 COVID-19 vaccine. Background on the study: Recipients boosted at about 4 weeks or about 12 weeks are pooled. Study observations and caveats: The study found Spike-specific TCR breadth and depth rose after two AZD1222 doses. Only six individuals given AZD1222 were seropositive at baseline. Repertoires were collected only later (after the peak T cell response had occurred).

With 0 bases removed from V and 7 bases from J, the gap between germline ends came to 12 bases. From germline, CDR1 is MNHEY and CDR2 SVGAGI. CDR3 length: 14 residues. About this clone: Its antigen remains unidentified.

This table comes from immunoSEQ multiplex PCR, and its TCRdb copy is limited to in-frame clones, with some not included. This sample has some 110,000 clones; approximately 92% occur once, and the top ten carry about 3%. This clonotype was obtained from an adult in good health. The J gene is TRBJ1-2, the V gene TRBV6-5; D ambiguous. This material consisted of peripheral blood, taken on day 0 of AZD1222 vaccination. The CDR3 DNA follows: TGTGCCAGCAGTTACTCGGAGGGTTCATCTGGCTACACCTTC. Translating it yields CASSYSEGSSGYTF.